This TCR beta chain was retrieved from a study of tumor-infiltrating lymphocytes in localized non-small cell lung cancer. Study-level results: Compared with uninvolved lung, tumors showed higher T cell infiltration by TCRbeta sequencing.

Germline assignment: CDR1 SGHAT and CDR2 FQNNGV. The CDR3 sequence is 17 residues long. Trimming removed 0 bases at V and 8 bases at J, with 23 bases between. Remarks on this clone: Antigen unknown.

The assay was immunoSEQ multiplex PCR, and TCRdb's table has in-frame clones only and misses some. The repertoire includes roughly 16,000 clones, about three quarters of them detected once, and just under 5% sits in the top ten. J is TRBJ2-7 and V is TRBV11-2, with D uncertain. Sequenced sample: lung tumor tissue. The TCR comes from a human donor with non-small cell lung cancer. The CDR3 region has the DNA TGTGCCAGCAGCTTAGATGGGGTTAGGACGGAGCCGAGTCAGCAGTACTTC. This gives the protein CASSLDGVRTEPSQQYF.